The sequence of this T cell receptor (beta chain) was determined in a study of cytomegalovirus exposure and HLA in healthy donors. The wider study: A preliminary data release comprised roughly 80 million unique TCRs obtained from HLA-typed donors. Points from the study as a whole: Some public TCRs appeared in many individuals, while most sequences were rare. The HLA-A and HLA-B alleles of most subjects were reportedly predicted accurately from TCR beta sequences.

On this clone itself: What it binds is unknown.

Use of 60 Vbeta and 13 Jbeta primers characterized the PCR. Sequencing was performed with immunoSEQ multiplex PCR; in TCRdb, only in-frame clones are kept and a portion is missing. The table lists 150,000 to 200,000 clones, more than 70% of them singletons, with 0.9% to 1.2% in the top ten. The V gene end was trimmed by 4 bases and the J gene end by 1 base; junction bases not matched to a gene: 10. The CDR3 is 17 amino acids. CDR1 is SGHRS, CDR2 YFSETQ, per germline. The sequence was obtained from a woman aged 40 to 50 in good health and CMV-seronegative. The sample taken for sequencing was PBMCs. The chain has TRBV5-1 and TRBJ2-3, with TRBD1 identical over 9 bases. The CDR3 DNA follows: TGCGCCAGCAGCCCCTACTTGACAGGGGGGGGCACAGATACGCAGTATTTT. Translated, it gives CASSPYLTGGGTDTQYF.